The present T cell receptor (beta chain) was sequenced within a study of cytomegalovirus exposure and HLA in healthy donors. For the study at large: Earlier results showed roughly 110 million unique TCR beta sequences derived from some 190 million T cells.

On this clone itself: What it binds is unknown.

Germline V lookup: CDR1 MDHEN, CDR2 SYDVKM. Trimming shortened V by 8 bases and J by 9 bases, and 29 bases separated the two germline ends. The CDR3 is made up of 16 amino acids. Points from the study as a whole: Sequences of the TCR beta chain were said to predict the HLA-A and HLA-B alleles of most subjects accurately. Researchers reported in a later analysis that common viral pathogens appeared linked to several top clusters.

The PCR made use of 60 Vbeta and 13 Jbeta primers. This table comes from immunoSEQ multiplex PCR, and its TCRdb copy is limited to in-frame clones, with some not included. The top ten hold roughly 10% of the sample, which has approximately 150,000 clones, around 80% seen once. Sequencing used PBMCs. This sequence joins TRBV28 and TRBJ2-7; TRBD2 might be the D (7 bases). The source of this sequence is a man aged 18 to 29 in good health and CMV-seropositive. CDR3 in amino acids: CASPPNGGGRGWGQYF. In DNA, the CDR3 is TGTGCCAGCCCACCGAATGGGGGGGGGCGCGGATGGGGGCAGTACTTC.